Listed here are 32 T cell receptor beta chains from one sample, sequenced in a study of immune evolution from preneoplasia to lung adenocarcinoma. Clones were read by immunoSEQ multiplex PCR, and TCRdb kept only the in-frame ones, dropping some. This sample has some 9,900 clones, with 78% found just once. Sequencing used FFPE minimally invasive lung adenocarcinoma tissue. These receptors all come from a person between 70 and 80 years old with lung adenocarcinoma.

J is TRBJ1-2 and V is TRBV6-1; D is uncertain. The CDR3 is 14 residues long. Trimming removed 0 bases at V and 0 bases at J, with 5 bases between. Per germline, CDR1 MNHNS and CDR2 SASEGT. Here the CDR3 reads CASSEAQANYGYTF. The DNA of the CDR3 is TGTGCCAGCAGTGAAGCGCAGGCTAACTATGGCTACACCTTC.

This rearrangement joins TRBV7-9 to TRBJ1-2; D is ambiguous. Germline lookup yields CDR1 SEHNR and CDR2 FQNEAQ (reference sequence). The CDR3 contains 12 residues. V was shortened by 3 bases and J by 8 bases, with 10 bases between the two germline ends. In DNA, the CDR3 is TGTGCCAGCAGCTTTCAAGAGGAAGGCTACACCTTC. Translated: CASSFQEEGYTF.

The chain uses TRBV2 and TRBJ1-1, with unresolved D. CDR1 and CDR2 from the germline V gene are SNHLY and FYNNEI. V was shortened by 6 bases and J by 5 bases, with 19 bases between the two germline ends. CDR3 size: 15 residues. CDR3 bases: TGTGCCAGCAGACTCCGCCGGGCTCTGTGGACTGAAGCTTTCTTT. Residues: CASRLRRALWTEAFF.

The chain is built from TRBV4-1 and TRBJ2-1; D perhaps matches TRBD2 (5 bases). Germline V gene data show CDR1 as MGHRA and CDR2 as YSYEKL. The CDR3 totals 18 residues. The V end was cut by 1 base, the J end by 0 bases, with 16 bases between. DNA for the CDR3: TGCGCCAGCAGCCAAGCCCCCATGACTACGAGCTCCTACAATGAGCAGTTCTTC. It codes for CASSQAPMTTSSYNEQFF.

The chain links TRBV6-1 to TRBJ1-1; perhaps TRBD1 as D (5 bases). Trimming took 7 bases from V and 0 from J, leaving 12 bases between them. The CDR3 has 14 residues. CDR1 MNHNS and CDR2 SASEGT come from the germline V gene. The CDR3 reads CASMGGVLNTEAFF. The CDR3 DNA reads TGTGCCAGCATGGGAGGGGTTCTGAACACTGAAGCTTTCTTT.

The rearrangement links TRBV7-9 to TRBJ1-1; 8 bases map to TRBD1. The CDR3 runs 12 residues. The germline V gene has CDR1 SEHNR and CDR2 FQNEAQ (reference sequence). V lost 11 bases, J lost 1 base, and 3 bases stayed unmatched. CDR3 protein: CAADRGNTEAFF. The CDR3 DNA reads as TGTGCCGCCGACAGGGGGAACACTGAAGCTTTCTTT.

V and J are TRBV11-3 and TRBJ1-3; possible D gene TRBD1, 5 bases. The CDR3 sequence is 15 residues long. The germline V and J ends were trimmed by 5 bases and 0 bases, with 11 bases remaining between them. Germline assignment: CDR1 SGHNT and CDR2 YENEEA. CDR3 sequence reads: CASSRDSTSGNTIYF. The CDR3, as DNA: TGTGCCAGCAGCAGAGACAGTACCTCTGGAAACACCATATATTTT.

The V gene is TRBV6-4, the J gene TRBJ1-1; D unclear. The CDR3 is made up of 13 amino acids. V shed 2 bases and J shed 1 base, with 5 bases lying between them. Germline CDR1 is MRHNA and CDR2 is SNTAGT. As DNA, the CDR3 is TGTGCCAGCAGTGACCGCGGGAACACTGAAGCTTTCTTT. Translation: CASSDRGNTEAFF.

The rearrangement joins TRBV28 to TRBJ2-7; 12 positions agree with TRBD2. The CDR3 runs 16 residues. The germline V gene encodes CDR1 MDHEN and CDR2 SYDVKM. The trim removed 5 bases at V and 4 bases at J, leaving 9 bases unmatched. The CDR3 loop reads CASSPDLAGGRYEQYF. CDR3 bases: TGTGCCAGCAGTCCCGACCTAGCGGGAGGGAGGTACGAGCAGTACTTC.

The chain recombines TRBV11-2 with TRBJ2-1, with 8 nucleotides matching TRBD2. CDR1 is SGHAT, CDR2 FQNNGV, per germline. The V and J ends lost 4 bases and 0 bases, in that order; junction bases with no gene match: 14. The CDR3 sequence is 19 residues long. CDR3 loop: CASSSLLTGGGSSYNEQFF. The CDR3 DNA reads TGTGCCAGCAGCTCCTTGTTGACCGGGGGGGGGAGCTCCTACAATGAGCAGTTCTTC.

The CDR3 nucleotides are TGTGCCAGCAGTTACAGGGGGCCCGGGGCTAATGAAAAACTGTTTTTT. It encodes CASSYRGPGANEKLFF. The chain is built from TRBV6-5 and TRBJ1-4; 7 positions agree with TRBD1. Germline V gives CDR1 MNHEY, CDR2 SVGAGI. Trimming removed 2 bases from V and 3 bases from J; junction bases left unmatched: 6. This CDR3 is 16 amino acids long.

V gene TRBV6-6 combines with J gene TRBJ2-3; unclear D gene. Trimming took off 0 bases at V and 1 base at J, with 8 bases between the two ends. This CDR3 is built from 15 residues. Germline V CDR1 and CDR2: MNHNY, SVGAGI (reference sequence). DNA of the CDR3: TGTGCCAGCAGTTACTCGAATCAGGGCACAGATACGCAGTATTTT. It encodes CASSYSNQGTDTQYF.

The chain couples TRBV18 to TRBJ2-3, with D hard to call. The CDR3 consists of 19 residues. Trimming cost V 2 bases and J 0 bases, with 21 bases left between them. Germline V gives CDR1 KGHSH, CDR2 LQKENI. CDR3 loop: CASSPMLFQARYSTDTQYF. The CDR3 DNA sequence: TGTGCCAGCTCACCAATGCTTTTCCAGGCAAGATATAGCACAGATACGCAGTATTTT. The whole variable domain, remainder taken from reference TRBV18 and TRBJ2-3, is NAGVMQNPRHLVRRRGQEARLRCSPMKGHSHVYWYRQLPEEGLKFMVYLQKENIIDESGMPKERFSAEFPKEGPSILRIQQVVRGDSAAYFCASSPMLFQARYSTDTQYFGPGTRLTVL.

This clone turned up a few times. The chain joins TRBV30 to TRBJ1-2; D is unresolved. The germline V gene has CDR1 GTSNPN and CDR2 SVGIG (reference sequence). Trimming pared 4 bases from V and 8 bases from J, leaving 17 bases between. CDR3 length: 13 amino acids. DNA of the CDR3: TGTGCCTGGAACCCACGGAAATTAGGCGGCTACACCTTC. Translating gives CAWNPRKLGGYTF.

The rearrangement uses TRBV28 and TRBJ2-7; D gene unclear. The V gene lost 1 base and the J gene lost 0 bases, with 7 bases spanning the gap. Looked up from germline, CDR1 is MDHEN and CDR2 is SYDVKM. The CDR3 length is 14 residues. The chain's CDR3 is CASSLLQSSYEQYF. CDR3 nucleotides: TGTGCCAGCAGTTTATTACAGAGCTCCTACGAGCAGTACTTC.

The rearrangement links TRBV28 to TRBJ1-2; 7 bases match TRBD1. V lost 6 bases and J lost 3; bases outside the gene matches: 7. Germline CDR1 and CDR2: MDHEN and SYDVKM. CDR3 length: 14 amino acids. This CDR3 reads CASRRYQGDYGYTF. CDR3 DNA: TGTGCCAGCAGGCGATATCAGGGGGACTATGGCTACACCTTC.

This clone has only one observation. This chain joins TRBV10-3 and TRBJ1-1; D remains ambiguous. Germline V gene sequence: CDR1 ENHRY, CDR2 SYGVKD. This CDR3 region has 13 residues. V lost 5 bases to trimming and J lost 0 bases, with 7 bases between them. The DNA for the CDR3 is TGTGCCATCAGTAACAAGATGAACACTGAAGCTTTCTTT. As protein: CAISNKMNTEAFF.

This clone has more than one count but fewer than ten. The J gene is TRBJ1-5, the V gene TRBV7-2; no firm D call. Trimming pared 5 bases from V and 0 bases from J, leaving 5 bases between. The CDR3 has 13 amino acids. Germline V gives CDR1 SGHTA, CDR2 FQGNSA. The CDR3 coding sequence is TGTGCCAGCAGCCCCTATAGCAATCAGCCCCAGCATTTT. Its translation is CASSPYSNQPQHF.

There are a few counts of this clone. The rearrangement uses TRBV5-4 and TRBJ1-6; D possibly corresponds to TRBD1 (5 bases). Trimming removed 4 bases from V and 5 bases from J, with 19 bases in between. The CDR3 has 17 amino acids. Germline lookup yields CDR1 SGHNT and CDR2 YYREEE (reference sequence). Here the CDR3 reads CASSLKYGALNNSPLHF. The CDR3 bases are TGTGCCAGCAGCCTCAAATACGGGGCCTTAAATAATTCACCCCTCCACTTT. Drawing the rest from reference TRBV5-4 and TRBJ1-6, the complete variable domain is ETGVTQSPTHLIKTRGQQVTLRCSSQSGHNTVSWYQQALGQGPQFIFQYYREEENGRGNFPPRFSGLQFPNYSSELNVNALELDDSALYLCASSLKYGALNNSPLHFGNGTRLTVT.

The CDR3 region is CASSLQGSFRQPQHF. For the CDR3, the DNA is TGTGCCAGCAGTTTACAGGGGTCTTTCCGACAGCCCCAGCATTTT. The chain joins TRBV28 to TRBJ1-5; a weak D match, TRBD1 (6 bases). The CDR3 has 15 residues. Trimming cost V 2 bases and J 7 bases, with 15 bases left between them. Germline V lookup: CDR1 MDHEN, CDR2 SYDVKM.

CDR3 protein: CASSARQGAGEQYF. The CDR3 coding sequence is TGCGCCAGCAGCGCTAGACAGGGGGCGGGAGAGCAGTACTTC. The V gene is TRBV5-1, the J gene TRBJ2-7, with 10 bases aligning to TRBD1. Germline-derived CDR1 and CDR2 are SGHRS and YFSETQ. CDR3 size: 14 residues. Losses at the gene ends were 4 bases for V and 7 bases for J; bases not matched to a gene: 8.

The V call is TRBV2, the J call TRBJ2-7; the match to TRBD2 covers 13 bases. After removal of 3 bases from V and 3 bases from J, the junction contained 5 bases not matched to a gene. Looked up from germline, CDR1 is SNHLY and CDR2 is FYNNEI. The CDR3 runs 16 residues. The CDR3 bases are TGTGCCAGCAGTGACCTGAGACTAGCGGGAGGCTACGAGCAGTACTTC. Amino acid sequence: CASSDLRLAGGYEQYF.

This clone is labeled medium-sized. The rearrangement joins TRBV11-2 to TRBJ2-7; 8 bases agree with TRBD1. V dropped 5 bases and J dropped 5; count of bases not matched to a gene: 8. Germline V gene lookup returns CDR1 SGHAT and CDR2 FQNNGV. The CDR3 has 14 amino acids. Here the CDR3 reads CASSLPGGWNEQYF. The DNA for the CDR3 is TGTGCCAGCAGCCTGCCAGGGGGCTGGAACGAGCAGTACTTC. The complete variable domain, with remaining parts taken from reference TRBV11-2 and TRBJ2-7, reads EAGVAQSPRYKIIEKRQSVAFWCNPISGHATLYWYQQILGQGPKLLIQFQNNGVVDDSQLPKDRFSAERLKGVDSTLKIQPAKLEDSAVYLCASSLPGGWNEQYFGPGTRLTVT.

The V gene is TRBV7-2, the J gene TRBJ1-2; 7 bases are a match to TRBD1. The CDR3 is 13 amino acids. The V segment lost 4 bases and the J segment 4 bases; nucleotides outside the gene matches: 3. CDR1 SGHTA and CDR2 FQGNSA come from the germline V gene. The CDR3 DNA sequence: TGTGCCAGCAGCTCGACAGGGCGCTATGGCTACACCTTC. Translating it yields CASSSTGRYGYTF.

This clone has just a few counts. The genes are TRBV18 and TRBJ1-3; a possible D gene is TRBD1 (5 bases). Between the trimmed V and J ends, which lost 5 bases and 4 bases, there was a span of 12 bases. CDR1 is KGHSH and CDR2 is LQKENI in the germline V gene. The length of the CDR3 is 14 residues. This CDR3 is CASSAGATGNTIYF. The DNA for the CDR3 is TGTGCCAGCTCAGCCGGGGCGACAGGAAACACCATATATTTT.

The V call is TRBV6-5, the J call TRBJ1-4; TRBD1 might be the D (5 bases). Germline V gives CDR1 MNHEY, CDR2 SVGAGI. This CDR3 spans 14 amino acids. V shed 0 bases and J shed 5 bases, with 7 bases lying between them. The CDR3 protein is CASSYSAGNEKLFF. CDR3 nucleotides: TGTGCCAGCAGTTACTCGGCAGGGAATGAAAAACTGTTTTTT.

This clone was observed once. CDR3 sequence (DNA): TGCGCCAGCAGCTTTGAGCGGGGCAACAATGAGCAGTTCTTC. Translated: CASSFERGNNEQFF. This chain connects TRBV5-1 to TRBJ2-1; TRBD2 aligns across 7 bases. J was trimmed by 5 bases and V by 2 bases; bases with no gene match: 4. Germline loops: CDR1 SGHRS, CDR2 YFSETQ. This CDR3 region has 14 residues. The variable domain in full, with the rest retrieved from reference TRBV5-1 and TRBJ2-1, is KAGVTQTPRYLIKTRGQQVTLSCSPISGHRSVSWYQQTPGQGLQFLFEYFSETQRNKGNFPGRFSGRQFSNSRSEMNVSTLELGDSALYLCASSFERGNNEQFFGPGTRLTVL.

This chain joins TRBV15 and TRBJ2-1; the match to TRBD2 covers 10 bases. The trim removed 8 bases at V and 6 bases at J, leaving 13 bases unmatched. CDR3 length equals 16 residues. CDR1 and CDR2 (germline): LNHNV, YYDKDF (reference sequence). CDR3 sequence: CATAQGNSGGLNEQFF. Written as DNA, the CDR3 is TGTGCCACCGCGCAAGGGAATAGCGGGGGGCTCAATGAGCAGTTCTTC.

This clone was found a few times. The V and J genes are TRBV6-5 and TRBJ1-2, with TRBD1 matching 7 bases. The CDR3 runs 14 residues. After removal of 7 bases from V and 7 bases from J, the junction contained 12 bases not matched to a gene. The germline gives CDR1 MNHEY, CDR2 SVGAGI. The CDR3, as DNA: TGTGCCAGCACCAACCCAGGGACAGTATCTGGCTACACCTTC. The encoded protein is CASTNPGTVSGYTF.

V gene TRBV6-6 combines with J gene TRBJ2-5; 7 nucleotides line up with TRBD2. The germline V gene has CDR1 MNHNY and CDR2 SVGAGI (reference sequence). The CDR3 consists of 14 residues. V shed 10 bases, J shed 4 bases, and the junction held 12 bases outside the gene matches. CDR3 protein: CATTTAGRGETQYF. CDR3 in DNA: TGTGCCACCACAACAGCGGGGCGAGGAGAGACCCAGTACTTC.

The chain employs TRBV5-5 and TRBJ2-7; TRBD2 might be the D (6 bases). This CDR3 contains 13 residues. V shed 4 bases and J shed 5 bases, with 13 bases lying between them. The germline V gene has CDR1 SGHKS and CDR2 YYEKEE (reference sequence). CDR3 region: CASSPGTSHEQYF. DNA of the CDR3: TGTGCCAGCAGCCCCGGGACTTCTCACGAGCAGTACTTC.

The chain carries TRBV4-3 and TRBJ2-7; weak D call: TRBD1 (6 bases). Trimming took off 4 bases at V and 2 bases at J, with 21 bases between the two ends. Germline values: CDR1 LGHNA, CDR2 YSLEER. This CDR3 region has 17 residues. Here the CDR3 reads CASSPSLGQIPTYEQYF. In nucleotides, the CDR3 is TGCGCCAGCAGCCCATCCCTCGGACAGATTCCTACCTACGAGCAGTACTTC.